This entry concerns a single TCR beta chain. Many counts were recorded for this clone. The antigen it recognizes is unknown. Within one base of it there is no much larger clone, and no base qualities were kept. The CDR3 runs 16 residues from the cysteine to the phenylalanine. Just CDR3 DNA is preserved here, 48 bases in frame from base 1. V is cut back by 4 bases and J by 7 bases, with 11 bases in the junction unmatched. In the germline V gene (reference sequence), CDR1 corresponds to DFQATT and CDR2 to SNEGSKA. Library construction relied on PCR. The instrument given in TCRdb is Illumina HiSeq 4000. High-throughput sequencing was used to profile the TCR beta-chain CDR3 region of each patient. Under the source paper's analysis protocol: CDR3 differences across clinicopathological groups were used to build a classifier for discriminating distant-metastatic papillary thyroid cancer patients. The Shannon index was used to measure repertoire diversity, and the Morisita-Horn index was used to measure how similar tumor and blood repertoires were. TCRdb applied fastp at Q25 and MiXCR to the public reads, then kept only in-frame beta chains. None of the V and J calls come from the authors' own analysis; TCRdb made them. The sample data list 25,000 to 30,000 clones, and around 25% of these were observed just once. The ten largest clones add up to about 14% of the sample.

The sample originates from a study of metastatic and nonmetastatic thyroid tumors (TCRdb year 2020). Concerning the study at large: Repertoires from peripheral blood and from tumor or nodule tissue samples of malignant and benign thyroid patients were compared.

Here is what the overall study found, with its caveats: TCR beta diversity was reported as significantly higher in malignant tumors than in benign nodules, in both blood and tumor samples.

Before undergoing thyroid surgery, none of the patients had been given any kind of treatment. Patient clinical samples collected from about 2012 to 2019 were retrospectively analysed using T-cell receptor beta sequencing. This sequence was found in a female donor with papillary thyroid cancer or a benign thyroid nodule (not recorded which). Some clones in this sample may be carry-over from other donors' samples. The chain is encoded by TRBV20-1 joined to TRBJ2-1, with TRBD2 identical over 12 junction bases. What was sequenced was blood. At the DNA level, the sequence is TGCAGTGCTAATAGACTAGCGGGAGTAGTATCGAATGAGCAGTTCTTC. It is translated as CSANRLAGVVSNEQFF.